One TCR beta chain is described in this entry. The assay was immunoSEQ multiplex PCR, and TCRdb's table has in-frame clones only and misses some. Here the sample spans about 58,000 clones, less than 95% being singletons. This sample stems from a study of technical replicates of blood from a handful of donors. The junction had 10 bases not matched to a gene; V was cut back by 6 bases and J by 9 bases. CDR1 and CDR2 from the germline V gene are SGHRS and YFSETQ. The CDR3 has 15 residues. The sequence came from a human donor in good health. Some clones in this sample may be carry-over from other donors' samples. The V gene is TRBV5-1, the J gene TRBJ2-1; TRBD2 aligns across 12 bases. The sample was PBMCs. The CDR3 region has the DNA TGCGCCAGCACCTACCTAGCGGGGGGGCCTGCTGAGCAGTTCTTC. This sequence encodes CASTYLAGGPAEQFF.